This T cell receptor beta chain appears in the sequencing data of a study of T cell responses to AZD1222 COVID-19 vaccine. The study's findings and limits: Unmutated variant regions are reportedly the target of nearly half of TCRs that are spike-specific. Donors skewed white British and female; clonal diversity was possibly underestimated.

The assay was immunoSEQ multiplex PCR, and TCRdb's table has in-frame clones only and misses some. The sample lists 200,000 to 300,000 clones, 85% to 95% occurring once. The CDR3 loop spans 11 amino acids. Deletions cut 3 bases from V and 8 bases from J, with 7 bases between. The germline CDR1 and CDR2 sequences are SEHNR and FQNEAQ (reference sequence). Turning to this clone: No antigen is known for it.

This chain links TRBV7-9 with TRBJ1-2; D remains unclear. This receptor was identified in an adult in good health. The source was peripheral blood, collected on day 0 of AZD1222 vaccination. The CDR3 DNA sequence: TGTGCCAGCAGCTTGGCTAAAGGCTACACCTTC. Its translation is CASSLAKGYTF.